This T cell receptor (beta chain) was sequenced during a study of cytomegalovirus exposure and HLA in healthy donors. PCR amplification relied on 60 Vbeta primers (plus 13 Jbeta primers). The method was immunoSEQ multiplex PCR; TCRdb's version includes in-frame clones alone and lacks a portion of them. This sample has about 270,000 clones; about 66% occur once, and the top ten carry under 2.5%. The CDR3 contains 16 residues. V shed 0 bases, J shed 2 bases, and the junction held 6 bases outside the gene matches. Per the germline V gene, CDR1 is PRHDT and CDR2 is FYEKMQ (reference sequence). Sequencing was performed on PBMCs. This chain links TRBV13 with TRBJ1-2; 7 bases map to TRBD1. The clonotype originates from a female donor in good health and CMV-seronegative. The CDR3 DNA is TGTGCCAGCAGCTTAGGGTCGACAGGGAGGAACTATGGCTACACCTTC. Translated: CASSLGSTGRNYGYTF.